Below are 19 T cell receptor beta chains sequenced from a single sample in a study of blood T cell repertoires in COVID-19. Profiling relied on immunoSEQ multiplex PCR, and the TCRdb table lists in-frame clones only, not all of them. The sample records 200,000 to 250,000 clones, around 89% being singletons. The sample consisted of peripheral blood. The receptors were gathered from a woman between 40 and 55 years old with acute or convalescent COVID-19.

The gene calls are TRBV6-5 and TRBJ1-2; TRBD1 might be the D (6 bases). Germline loops: CDR1 MNHEY, CDR2 SVGAGI. The V end lost 6 bases, the J end lost 5 bases, and 16 bases lay between the germline ends. The CDR3 has 14 residues. CDR3 nucleotide sequence: TGTGCCAGCAGCCACCTTGGGGGCGCGTATGGCTACACCTTC. Translating it yields CASSHLGGAYGYTF.

V and J are TRBV7-3 and TRBJ2-3; D is unresolved. In germline, CDR1 is SGHTA, CDR2 FQGTGA. This CDR3 is built from 16 residues. V gave up 2 bases and J gave up 1 base, with 13 bases separating them. CDR3 residues: CASSLYGQWGTDTQYF. Here the CDR3 DNA reads TGTGCCAGCAGCTTATATGGGCAGTGGGGCACAGATACGCAGTATTTT.

The chain joins TRBV24-1 to TRBJ1-2, with 10 bases fitting TRBD1. The V and J ends lost 6 bases and 8 bases, in that order; junction bases with no gene match: 5. The CDR3 runs to 13 residues. In germline, CDR1 is KGHDR, CDR2 SFDVKD. CDR3 residues: CATSSGTGEGYTF. The CDR3, as DNA: TGTGCCACCAGTTCCGGGACAGGGGAAGGCTACACCTTC.

The genes are TRBV10-3 and TRBJ1-3; D not resolved. There are 15 residues in the CDR3. The germline V gene has CDR1 ENHRY and CDR2 SYGVKD. V was clipped by 10 bases and J by 0 bases, with 16 bases between them. As DNA, the CDR3 is TGTGCCACCCAACCACTCCCCGGCTCTGGAAACACCATATATTTT. It encodes CATQPLPGSGNTIYF.

V and J are TRBV7-6 and TRBJ2-3; 7 bases map to TRBD2. CDR1 and CDR2 (germline): SGHVS, FNYEAQ. The CDR3 is 13 amino acids. Trimming at V came to 4 bases and at J to 6 bases, leaving 4 bases not matched to a gene. The DNA for the CDR3 is TGTGCCAGCAGCTATGGGGAGGGCGATACGCAGTATTTT. It encodes CASSYGEGDTQYF. Full variable domain (rest looked up from reference TRBV7-6 and TRBJ2-3): GAGVSQSPRYKVTKRGQDVALRCDPISGHVSLYWYRQALGQGPEFLTYFNYEAQQDKSGLPNDRFSAERPEGSISTLTIQRTEQRDSAMYRCASSYGEGDTQYFGPGTRLTVL.

This chain joins TRBV9 and TRBJ2-1; 12 nucleotides match TRBD2. Germline V gives CDR1 SGDLS, CDR2 YYNGEE. The CDR3 length is 16 residues. The J segment lost 0 bases and the V segment lost 3 bases, leaving 1 base of the junction unmatched. CDR3 bases: TGTGCCAGCAGCGGACTAGCGGGGGACTCCTACAATGAGCAGTTCTTC. This gives the protein CASSGLAGDSYNEQFF.

V usage is TRBV6-5 and J usage is TRBJ2-3, with 8 bases fitting TRBD2. Germline V gene lookup returns CDR1 MNHEY and CDR2 SVGAGI. The CDR3 is 15 amino acids. J gave up 7 bases and V 6 bases, and 12 bases lay outside the gene matches. The CDR3: CASSVGLDVLNTQYF. The CDR3 bases are TGTGCCAGCAGCGTGGGACTAGACGTCCTTAATACGCAGTATTTT.

The chain couples TRBV4-1 to TRBJ1-6; tentative D call: TRBD1 (6 bases). Deletions cut 0 bases from V and 5 bases from J, with 8 bases between. CDR1 and CDR2 from the germline V gene are MGHRA and YSYEKL. The CDR3 length is 15 residues. As DNA, the CDR3 is TGCGCCAGCAGCCAAGACAGGGGAGATAATTCACCCCTCCACTTT. It translates to CASSQDRGDNSPLHF.

V gene TRBV30 combines with J gene TRBJ1-4; a weak D match, TRBD1 (6 bases). Trimming removed 5 bases at V and 5 bases at J, with 9 bases between. This CDR3 is 12 amino acids long. CDR1 is GTSNPN, CDR2 SVGIG, per germline (reference sequence). In nucleotides, the CDR3 is TGTGCCTGGGGACAGTACAATGAAAAACTGTTTTTT. Amino acid sequence: CAWGQYNEKLFF.

V usage is TRBV6-5 and J usage is TRBJ1-5; 11 positions match TRBD1. There are 14 residues in the CDR3. Germline V gives CDR1 MNHEY, CDR2 SVGAGI. With 4 bases clipped from V and 7 bases from J, the junction kept 3 bases outside the gene matches. CDR3 amino acids: CASSSGQGAQPQHF. CDR3 nucleotides: TGTGCCAGCAGTTCAGGACAGGGGGCACAGCCCCAGCATTTT.

The chain couples TRBV10-1 to TRBJ1-1; TRBD1 might be the D (5 bases). The CDR3 consists of 13 residues. V shed 5 bases and J shed 8 bases, with 15 bases lying between them. CDR1 is WNHNN and CDR2 is SYGVQD in the germline V gene (reference sequence). This CDR3 reads CASSRGSLTEAFF. CDR3 nucleotides: TGCGCCAGCAGTCGGGGGTCGCTAACCGAAGCTTTCTTT.

The rearrangement links TRBV24-1 to TRBJ1-1; 9 nucleotides align to TRBD1. After removal of 5 bases from V and 1 base from J, the junction contained 13 bases not matched to a gene. Germline lookup yields CDR1 KGHDR and CDR2 SFDVKD. CDR3 length: 18 amino acids. The CDR3 bases are TGTGCCACCAGTGCGTGCAGTGGGACAGGGCGGAGGAACACTGAAGCTTTCTTT. Protein sequence: CATSACSGTGRRNTEAFF.

This chain uses TRBV10-3 with TRBJ2-2; no firm D call. The V gene lost 6 bases and the J gene lost 0 bases, with 11 bases spanning the gap. Germline loops: CDR1 ENHRY, CDR2 SYGVKD. CDR3 length: 15 residues. CDR3 amino acids: CAIRSGASNTGELFF. DNA for the CDR3: TGTGCCATCAGATCAGGCGCCTCGAACACCGGGGAGCTGTTTTTT.

V usage is TRBV9 and J usage is TRBJ1-6; 8 bases are shared with TRBD1. CDR3 length: 14 amino acids. Germline V lookup: CDR1 SGDLS, CDR2 YYNGEE. V lost 3 bases, J lost 7 bases, and 3 bases stayed unmatched. The CDR3 spells CASSETGENSPLHF. The CDR3 DNA reads TGTGCCAGCAGCGAGACAGGGGAGAATTCACCCCTCCACTTT. The full variable domain, with the rest looked up from reference TRBV9 and TRBJ1-6, is DSGVTQTPKHLITATGQRVTLRCSPRSGDLSVYWYQQSLDQGLQFLIQYYNGEERAKGNILERFSAQQFPDLHSELNLSSLELGDSALYFCASSETGENSPLHFGNGTRLTVT.

The J gene is TRBJ2-2, the V gene TRBV5-1; D is unresolved. The CDR3 is made up of 15 amino acids. V was pared by 1 base and J by 0 bases, with 7 bases between. Germline assignment: CDR1 SGHRS and CDR2 YFSETQ. As DNA, the CDR3 is TGCGCCAGCAGCTTGAGTAGAGCGAACACCGGGGAGCTGTTTTTT. Residues: CASSLSRANTGELFF.

The chain employs TRBV12-3 or TRBV12-4 and TRBJ1-1, with 9 bases lining up with TRBD1. Trimming cost V 5 bases and J 12 bases; bases outside gene matches: 10. CDR3 length equals 13 residues. CDR3 amino acids: CASSDYRGPGPFF. The DNA for the CDR3 is TGTGCCAGCAGTGACTACAGGGGGCCGGGGCCTTTCTTT.

This clone has a single count. The chain employs TRBV9 and TRBJ1-1; the D is unclear. Germline-derived CDR1 and CDR2 are SGDLS and YYNGEE. This CDR3 is built from 14 residues. V lost 3 bases to trimming and J lost 0 bases, with 9 bases between them. The chain's CDR3 is CASSARSLNTEAFF. The DNA for the CDR3 is TGTGCCAGCAGCGCCAGAAGTTTGAACACTGAAGCTTTCTTT.

J is TRBJ2-7 and V is TRBV6-1; D gene uncertain. Trimming cost V 1 base and J 0 bases, with 4 bases left between them. Germline V CDR1 and CDR2: MNHNS, SASEGT. CDR3 length equals 13 residues. The CDR3 DNA reads TGTGCCAGCAGTGAAGACATCTCCTACGAGCAGTACGTC. Protein sequence: CASSEDISYEQYV.

The rearrangement uses TRBV7-2 and TRBJ1-6; D gene ambiguous. This CDR3 is 15 amino acids long. Germline CDR1 is SGHTA and CDR2 is FQGNSA. V was pared by 5 bases and J by 10 bases, with 18 bases between. The CDR3 coding sequence is TGTGCCAGCAGCATTCAGGCTCTTAGCGGATCACCCCTCCACTTT. It specifies CASSIQALSGSPLHF. Based on the CDR3 plus reference TRBV7-2 and TRBJ1-6, the full variable domain is GAGVSQSPSNKVTEKGKDVELRCDPISGHTALYWYRQSLGQGLEFLIYFQGNSAPDKSGLPSDRFSAERTGGSVSTLTIQRTQQEDSAVYLCASSIQALSGSPLHFGNGTRLTVT.